This T cell receptor beta chain was sequenced in a study of blood T cell repertoires in COVID-19. Background on the study: COVID-19 samples from acute and convalescent phases originated in the United States, Italy and Spain.

Participant age was roughly 18 to 90 years, and participants resided in approximately 25 US areas. Cohort assignment relied on participant-reported clinical history. This clone was found once. The authors' processing: Using reference gene primer amplification, nucleated cell counts were estimated. Data came from immunoSEQ multiplex PCR; TCRdb stores just in-frame clones and leaves some out. The V and J calls and clone size were taken over from that table, and D and trimming were inferred from the DNA. The table shows 350,000 to 450,000 clones, with just under 90% occurring only once. Sequencing used PBMCs or T cells enriched from blood (not recorded which). This receptor was obtained from a woman in her twenties or thirties who had recovered from COVID-19.

The chain's CDR3 is CASSSTGFGTEAFF. CDR3 sequence (DNA): TGTGCCAGCAGTAGCACAGGGTTCGGCACTGAAGCTTTCTTT. V usage is TRBV6-5 and J usage is TRBJ1-1; weak D call: TRBD1 (6 bases). V was trimmed by 5 bases and J by 4 bases, leaving 14 bases between them. The CDR3 consists of 14 residues. Germline-derived CDR1 and CDR2 are MNHEY and SVGAGI.